This entry lists 22 T cell receptor beta chains sequenced from one sample in a study of siplizumab effects on memory and regulatory T cells. Sequenced by immunoSEQ multiplex PCR; TCRdb stores in-frame clones only, minus some. The sample includes about 69,000 clones, approximately 88% of them seen just once. The source material was Tregs sorted from blood. These receptor sequences come from a human donor in good health.

The chain has TRBV30 and TRBJ2-3; no reliable D call. The CDR3 has 14 amino acids. CDR1 is GTSNPN, CDR2 SVGIG, per germline (reference sequence). V shed 3 bases and J shed 4 bases, with 14 bases lying between them. CDR3 sequence (DNA): TGTGCCTGGAGCCTGGAAGGGTGGGCAGATACGCAGTATTTT. It translates to CAWSLEGWADTQYF.

V gene TRBV7-8 combines with J gene TRBJ2-6; D is perhaps TRBD1 (6 bases). The CDR3 length is 15 residues. V lost 3 bases to trimming and J lost 2 bases, with 8 bases between them. Looked up from germline, CDR1 is SGHVS and CDR2 is FQNEAQ. The CDR3 loop is CASSFRGTGANVLTF. CDR3 DNA: TGTGCCAGCAGCTTCAGGGGTACTGGGGCCAACGTCCTGACTTTC. The whole variable domain, filled in from reference TRBV7-8 and TRBJ2-6, reads GAGVSQSPRYKVAKRGQDVALRCDPISGHVSLFWYQQALGQGPEFLTYFQNEAQLDKSGLPSDRFFAERPEGSVSTLKIQRTQQEDSAVYLCASSFRGTGANVLTFGAGSRLTVL.

The chain employs TRBV4-1 and TRBJ1-1; D ambiguous. The length of the CDR3 is 15 residues. The V gene lost 1 base and the J gene lost 5 bases, with 14 bases spanning the gap. CDR1 MGHRA and CDR2 YSYEKL come from the germline V gene. CDR3 amino acids: CASSQVQAWGTEAFF. The CDR3 nucleotides read TGCGCCAGCAGCCAAGTTCAGGCGTGGGGAACTGAAGCTTTCTTT.

The chain combines TRBV7-3 with TRBJ2-1, with 11 nucleotides matching TRBD2. This CDR3 spans 15 amino acids. The germline V gene has CDR1 SGHTA and CDR2 FQGTGA. Germline trimming cut 6 bases from V and 3 bases from J; bases unmatched to any gene: 4. The CDR3 DNA reads as TGTGCCAGCAGTCGACTAGCGGGACTCTACAATGAGCAGTTCTTC. Translation: CASSRLAGLYNEQFF.

The chain joins TRBV10-1 to TRBJ2-3; D is uncertain. Trimming left V 3 bases short and J 0 bases short, with 10 bases between. The CDR3 sequence is 15 residues long. CDR1 and CDR2 from the germline V gene are WNHNN and SYGVQD (reference sequence). CDR3 amino acids: CASSETGLSTDTQYF. The CDR3 bases are TGCGCCAGCAGTGAAACGGGCCTTAGCACAGATACGCAGTATTTT.

The gene calls are TRBV19 and TRBJ1-1; a weak D match, TRBD1 (6 bases). The CDR3 extends over 14 amino acids. Germline values: CDR1 LNHDA, CDR2 SQIVND (reference sequence). Trimming took off 6 bases at V and 0 bases at J, with 11 bases between the two ends. CDR3 in amino acids: CASSPGQLNTEAFF. The CDR3 nucleotides are TGTGCCAGTAGCCCCGGACAGTTGAACACTGAAGCTTTCTTT.

V and J are TRBV28 and TRBJ1-1; weak D call: TRBD1 (5 bases). The CDR3 is 13 amino acids. The germline CDR1 and CDR2 sequences are MDHEN and SYDVKM. V lost 5 bases, J lost 9 bases, and 16 bases lay in between. As DNA, the CDR3 is TGTGCCAGCAGTCGGCTGGACACCCCCAAAGCTTTCTTT. Its translation: CASSRLDTPKAFF.

The J gene is TRBJ2-3, the V gene TRBV4-2, with 7 bases matching TRBD2. The germline gives CDR1 LGHNA, CDR2 YNFKEQ. V lost 0 bases to trimming and J lost 6 bases; unmatched junction nucleotides: 9. CDR3 length: 16 amino acids. CDR3 sequence: CASSQDQRDRLDTQYF. The CDR3 bases are TGTGCCAGCAGCCAAGATCAGCGGGATCGCTTGGATACGCAGTATTTT.

This chain connects TRBV19 to TRBJ2-7, with 7 bases identical to TRBD2. CDR1 and CDR2 (germline): LNHDA, SQIVND (reference sequence). V lost 8 bases to trimming and J lost 3 bases; unmatched junction nucleotides: 13. This CDR3 contains 15 residues. The CDR3 sequence: CASRVRASGIYEQYF. CDR3 DNA: TGTGCCAGTCGAGTACGAGCTAGCGGAATCTACGAGCAGTACTTC. The full variable domain, rest sourced from reference TRBV19 and TRBJ2-7, is DGGITQSPKYLFRKEGQNVTLSCEQNLNHDAMYWYRQDPGQGLRLIYYSQIVNDFQKGDIAEGYSVSREKKESFPLTVTSAQKNPTAFYLCASRVRASGIYEQYFGPGTRLTVT.

The chain carries TRBV6-1 and TRBJ1-5; D may be TRBD1 (5 bases). The V gene's germline CDR1 is MNHNS and CDR2 SASEGT. The CDR3 sequence is 14 residues long. Trimming left V 7 bases short and J 6 bases short, with 16 bases between. DNA of the CDR3: TGTGCCAGCACCTCGGGAGGGGCAGGTCAGCCCCAGCATTTT. As protein: CASTSGGAGQPQHF.

The V call is TRBV5-1, the J call TRBJ2-1; 10 positions agree with TRBD2. J was trimmed by 6 bases and V by 4 bases; bases with no gene match: 4. The CDR3 loop spans 14 amino acids. Germline values: CDR1 SGHRS, CDR2 YFSETQ. The DNA for the CDR3 is TGCGCCAGCAGCCCTAGCGGGAGCTCCAATGAGCAGTTCTTC. It encodes CASSPSGSSNEQFF.

The count of this clone is one. V gene TRBV30 combines with J gene TRBJ2-1, with D possibly matching TRBD2 (6 bases). Per the germline V gene, CDR1 is GTSNPN and CDR2 is SVGIG (reference sequence). Trimming cost V 3 bases and J 0 bases, with 12 bases left between them. This CDR3 region has 15 residues. In nucleotides, the CDR3 is TGTGCCTGGAGCCCGGGACTGAGCTCCTACAATGAGCAGTTCTTC. Translation gives CAWSPGLSSYNEQFF.

J is TRBJ1-1 and V is TRBV27; unclear D gene. This CDR3 region has 14 residues. Trimming took off 2 bases at V and 5 bases at J, with 12 bases between the two ends. CDR1 MNHEY and CDR2 SMNVEV come from the germline V gene (reference sequence). This CDR3 reads CASSLLGRATEAFF. The CDR3 bases are TGTGCCAGCAGTTTACTAGGACGGGCAACTGAAGCTTTCTTT.

This clone came up once. The chain recombines TRBV7-9 with TRBJ2-5; TRBD2 might be the D (5 bases). The germline V gene encodes CDR1 SEHNR and CDR2 FQNEAQ (reference sequence). Trimming left V 1 base short and J 3 bases short, with 15 bases between. This CDR3 is 16 amino acids long. As DNA, the CDR3 is TGTGCCAGCAGCTTAGGACGTTGGGTGGAGGAAGAGACCCAGTACTTC. This translates into CASSLGRWVEEETQYF.

The chain is built from TRBV5-1 and TRBJ2-2; possibly TRBD2 for D (5 bases). The CDR3 is 15 residues long. V dropped 6 bases and J dropped 2 bases, with 14 bases sitting between them. CDR1 is SGHRS and CDR2 is YFSETQ in the germline V gene. The CDR3 reads CASKGRDPNTGELFF. The CDR3 nucleotides are TGCGCCAGCAAAGGGAGAGACCCCAACACCGGGGAGCTGTTTTTT.

The CDR3 loop is CASSFSGSVDEQYF. CDR3 DNA sequence: TGCGCCAGCAGCTTCAGCGGGAGCGTGGACGAGCAGTACTTC. The chain carries TRBV5-1 and TRBJ2-7; TRBD2 matches at 8 bases. This CDR3 is 14 amino acids long. CDR1 SGHRS and CDR2 YFSETQ come from the germline V gene. With V trimmed by 2 bases and J by 5 bases, 6 bases remained unmatched.

The V gene is TRBV2, the J gene TRBJ2-2; possibly TRBD2 for D (6 bases). Germline V gene lookup returns CDR1 SNHLY and CDR2 FYNNEI. This CDR3 is 13 amino acids long. The V end lost 4 bases, the J end lost 6 bases, and 9 bases lay between the germline ends. CDR3 region: CASSGRGAGELFF. DNA of the CDR3: TGTGCCAGCAGTGGGAGGGGTGCCGGGGAGCTGTTTTTT.

This rearrangement joins TRBV5-6 to TRBJ2-3; D not certain. The CDR3 runs 13 residues. The germline CDR1 and CDR2 sequences are SGHDT and YYEEEE. V lost 4 bases, J lost 4 bases, and 10 bases lay in between. CDR3 loop: CASSLQVADTQYF. The CDR3 DNA is TGTGCCAGCAGCCTCCAGGTGGCAGATACGCAGTATTTT.

Only one count was recorded for this clone. The chain combines TRBV30 with TRBJ1-1; D unresolved. The germline gives CDR1 GTSNPN, CDR2 SVGIG (reference sequence). This CDR3 has 19 residues. Between the trimmed V and J ends, which lost 0 bases and 0 bases, there was a span of 23 bases. CDR3: CAWSVLQRRRPLMNTEAFF. CDR3 sequence (DNA): TGTGCCTGGAGTGTACTTCAGCGGAGGCGGCCGCTTATGAACACTGAAGCTTTCTTT.

CDR3 sequence: CASSLNRVGGNTEAFF. The DNA of the CDR3 is TGCGCCAGCAGCTTGAATCGGGTGGGCGGGAACACTGAAGCTTTCTTT. J is TRBJ1-1 and V is TRBV5-1; unclear D gene. V lost 1 base and J 1 base, leaving 14 bases between the germline ends. The germline V gene has CDR1 SGHRS and CDR2 YFSETQ. CDR3 length: 16 residues.

This clone was counted between two and nine times. The chain couples TRBV7-3 to TRBJ2-3; TRBD2 aligns across 9 bases. After removal of 1 base from V and 1 base from J, the junction contained 3 bases not matched to a gene. The CDR3 is 16 residues long. Germline assignment: CDR1 SGHTA and CDR2 FQGTGA. Here the CDR3 DNA reads TGTGCCAGCAGCTTAAATAGCGGGAGCGGCACAGATACGCAGTATTTT. Its protein product is CASSLNSGSGTDTQYF.

The chain recombines TRBV7-9 with TRBJ1-2; unclear D gene. Germline CDR1 SEHNR, CDR2 FQNEAQ (reference sequence). The V end lost 4 bases, the J end lost 3 bases, and 12 bases lay between the germline ends. The CDR3 is made up of 14 amino acids. CDR3 nucleotides: TGTGCCAGCAGCTCCATTCCACGGGACTATGGCTACACCTTC. This encodes CASSSIPRDYGYTF.